The 25 T cell receptor beta chains presented below share a single source sample, sequenced in a study of identical twins. In TCRdb, the 5' RACE reads were re-called with MiXCR into one record per CDR3 protein. The sample holds under 1 million distinct CDR3 sequences; roughly an eighth are singletons and the top ten take around 1.5%. The data also belong to a second study, concerning yellow fever vaccine responses in identical twins.

Input material: PBMCs. Source of these receptors: a woman aged 18-35 years in good health.

This clonotype appeared many times. The chain links TRBV29-1 to TRBJ2-3, with TRBD2 identical over 8 bases. The CDR3 is 13 residues long. V shed 4 bases, J shed 6 bases, and the junction held 6 bases outside the gene matches. In germline, CDR1 is SQVTM, CDR2 ANQGSEA. CDR3 in amino acids: CSVVTSGVDTQYF. The CDR3, as DNA: TGCAGCGTTGTTACTAGCGGAGTGGATACGCAGTATTTT.

In its sample, this clonotype was seen a few times. The chain joins TRBV6-5 to TRBJ2-2, with 10 nucleotides matching TRBD1. Germline loops: CDR1 MNHEY, CDR2 SVGAGI. V lost 2 bases and J lost 6; bases outside the gene matches: 9. CDR3 length equals 17 residues. The CDR3 loop reads CASSYRWRTGGPGELFF. The DNA for the CDR3 is TGTGCCAGCAGTTACAGGTGGCGGACAGGGGGTCCCGGGGAGCTGTTTTTT.

This clonotype has ten or more counts. This chain links TRBV12-3 or TRBV12-4 with TRBJ1-2, with 7 bases matching TRBD1. The CDR3 length is 14 residues. Trimming took 1 base from V and 4 from J; bases not matched to a gene: 3. CDR3 loop: CASSLVGDSYGYTF. CDR3 coding DNA: TGTGCCAGCAGTTTAGTAGGGGACAGCTATGGCTACACCTTC.

The V and J genes are TRBV5-1 and TRBJ2-1, with 7 positions matching TRBD1. This CDR3 contains 14 residues. Germline trimming cut 3 bases from V and 5 bases from J; bases unmatched to any gene: 5. The V gene's germline CDR1 is SGHRS and CDR2 YFSETQ. The CDR3 protein is CASSSGQNNNEQFF. The CDR3 DNA reads as TGCGCCAGCAGCTCGGGACAGAATAACAATGAGCAGTTCTTC.

There are a few counts of this clonotype. The rearrangement uses TRBV27 and TRBJ1-1; possibly TRBD1 for D (5 bases). V dropped 1 base and J dropped 6 bases, with 15 bases sitting between them. Germline CDR1 MNHEY, CDR2 SMNVEV (reference sequence). The CDR3 has 15 residues. The CDR3 protein is CASSLLGGLASEAFF. CDR3 nucleotides: TGTGCCAGCAGTTTATTGGGGGGTTTGGCCTCTGAAGCTTTCTTT.

This clonotype was seen once. This sequence joins TRBV6-1 and TRBJ1-3; possible D gene TRBD1, 5 bases. CDR1 MNHNS and CDR2 SASEGT come from the germline V gene. There are 15 residues in the CDR3. Trimming removed 6 bases from V and 0 bases from J, with 12 bases in between. The CDR3 coding sequence is TGTGCCAGCAGCGGACACTCTCTCTCTGGAAACACCATATATTTT. It yields the protein CASSGHSLSGNTIYF.

The chain has TRBV5-1 and TRBJ2-2; TRBD1 agrees at 7 bases. Germline V gene sequence: CDR1 SGHRS, CDR2 YFSETQ. The CDR3 spans 15 residues. Germline trimming cut 4 bases from V and 0 bases from J; bases unmatched to any gene: 3. CDR3 DNA: TGCGCCAGCAGCCAGGACAGGACGAACACCGGGGAGCTGTTTTTT. This gives the protein CASSQDRTNTGELFF. Using reference TRBV5-1 and TRBJ2-2 for the parts outside the CDR3, the full variable domain is KAGVTQTPRYLIKTRGQQVTLSCSPISGHRSVSWYQQTPGQGLQFLFEYFSETQRNKGNFPGRFSGRQFSNSRSEMNVSTLELGDSALYLCASSQDRTNTGELFFGEGSRLTVL.

This clonotype has only a few counts. This chain joins TRBV5-1 and TRBJ2-2, with D uncertain. Germline values: CDR1 SGHRS, CDR2 YFSETQ. The CDR3 spans 14 residues. The germline V and J ends were trimmed by 8 bases and 4 bases, with 15 bases remaining between them. This CDR3 reads CASLGMGPTGELFF. CDR3 nucleotide sequence: TGCGCCAGTCTTGGGATGGGCCCCACCGGGGAGCTGTTTTTT.

The V call is TRBV12-3 or TRBV12-4, the J call TRBJ2-2; TRBD2 matches at 14 bases. The junction had 12 bases not matched to a gene; V was cut back by 5 bases and J by 1 base. This CDR3 has 20 residues. The CDR3 coding sequence is TGTGCCAGCAGTCCATCTCGCGGGGGACTAGCGGGAGAGAACACCGGGGAGCTGTTTTTT. Amino acids: CASSPSRGGLAGENTGELFF.

This clonotype was seen a few times. The V gene is TRBV10-3, the J gene TRBJ2-1; 15 bases agree with TRBD2. Losses at the gene ends were 6 bases for V and 9 bases for J; bases not matched to a gene: 3. CDR1 and CDR2 (germline): ENHRY, SYGVKD. There are 14 residues in the CDR3. The chain's CDR3 is CAIRGGLAGGEQFF. CDR3 bases: TGTGCCATCAGGGGGGGACTAGCGGGAGGTGAGCAGTTCTTC.

This clonotype has ten or more counts. V gene TRBV10-3 combines with J gene TRBJ2-1, with 8 positions matching TRBD2. This CDR3 region has 13 residues. Unmatched junction bases numbered 3, after V lost 5 bases and J lost 6 bases. Germline CDR1 reads ENHRY; CDR2 reads SYGVKD. The CDR3 loop reads CAISRSGSNEQFF. CDR3 nucleotides: TGTGCCATCAGTAGGAGCGGGAGCAATGAGCAGTTCTTC.

The rearrangement joins TRBV3-1 to TRBJ2-7, with 10 bases that match TRBD2. The V gene's germline CDR1 is LGHDT and CDR2 YNNKEL (reference sequence). V shed 3 bases, J shed 0 bases, and the junction held 5 bases outside the gene matches. This CDR3 has 16 residues. The CDR3 DNA is TGTGCCAGCAGCCACCGTAGCGGGAGGTACTCCTACGAGCAGTACTTC. Its translation: CASSHRSGRYSYEQYF.

This clonotype occurred many times. The chain has TRBV2 and TRBJ2-5; 12 positions agree with TRBD2. Germline loops: CDR1 SNHLY, CDR2 FYNNEI. With 6 bases clipped from V and 4 bases from J, the junction kept 9 bases outside the gene matches. The length of the CDR3 is 16 residues. DNA for the CDR3: TGTGCCAGCAGCTCGACTAGCGGGGGCTTAGGAGAGACCCAGTACTTC. It is translated as CASSSTSGGLGETQYF.

This clonotype was seen many times. V and J are TRBV4-1 and TRBJ2-3; 7 positions agree with TRBD2. The junction had 11 bases not matched to a gene; V was cut back by 0 bases and J by 5 bases. This CDR3 is built from 17 residues. The germline gives CDR1 MGHRA, CDR2 YSYEKL. CDR3 residues: CASSQDLRLALRDTQYF. The CDR3 bases are TGCGCCAGCAGCCAAGATCTGAGACTAGCCCTTAGAGATACGCAGTATTTT.

The CDR3 spells CASSIQQPRSIQQPRSYEQYV. CDR3 sequence (DNA): TGTGCCAGCAGTATTCAGCAGCCTCGGTCTATTCAGCAGCCTCGTAGCTACGAGCAGTACGTC. The chain is built from TRBV6-8 and TRBJ2-7; unclear D gene. Trimming took 5 bases from V and 3 from J, leaving 35 bases between them. CDR3 size: 21 residues. CDR1 MNHGY and CDR2 SAAAGT come from the germline V gene.

The genes are TRBV25-1 and TRBJ1-4; no firm D call. Trimming took off 4 bases at V and 7 bases at J, with 7 bases between the two ends. The CDR3 loop spans 12 amino acids. Germline CDR1 and CDR2: MGHDK and SYGVNS. CDR3 in amino acids: CASSGQAEKLFF. The CDR3 DNA sequence: TGTGCCAGCAGTGGCCAGGCTGAAAAACTGTTTTTT.

This clonotype was observed a handful of times. V gene TRBV10-3 combines with J gene TRBJ2-3; tentatively, D is TRBD2 (5 bases). V lost 5 bases and J lost 6, with 9 bases in between. The CDR3 is made up of 12 amino acids. CDR1 and CDR2 from the germline V gene are ENHRY and SYGVKD. This chain's CDR3 is CAISPRGDTQYF. The CDR3 coding sequence is TGTGCCATCAGTCCCCGCGGGGATACGCAGTATTTT.

The J gene is TRBJ2-7, the V gene TRBV5-6; TRBD2 matches at 8 bases. Trimming at V came to 1 base and at J to 1 base, leaving 13 bases not matched to a gene. Per germline, CDR1 SGHDT and CDR2 YYEEEE. CDR3 size: 18 residues. CDR3 in amino acids: CASSLLGVRSGSSYEQYF. The CDR3 DNA reads TGTGCCAGCAGCTTGCTGGGGGTTCGGAGCGGGAGTTCCTACGAGCAGTACTTC.

This clonotype was seen only a few times. The rearrangement uses TRBV27 and TRBJ2-1; 10 bases map to TRBD2. Per the germline V gene, CDR1 is MNHEY and CDR2 is SMNVEV (reference sequence). J lost 7 bases, V lost 2 bases, and 5 bases had no gene match. This CDR3 spans 15 amino acids. This chain's CDR3 is CASSLLAGVRNEQFF. DNA for the CDR3: TGTGCCAGCAGTTTACTAGCGGGAGTAAGAAATGAGCAGTTCTTC.

Only a few counts were recorded for this clonotype. The CDR3 DNA sequence: TGTGCCAGCAGCTTAAGGGGTAGCGGGGGGCTAAACACCGGGGAGCTGTTTTTT. Protein: CASSLRGSGGLNTGELFF. The rearrangement links TRBV7-8 to TRBJ2-2; 10 bases agree with TRBD2. V dropped 2 bases and J dropped 2; count of bases not matched to a gene: 8. The CDR3 is 18 amino acids. The germline gives CDR1 SGHVS, CDR2 FQNEAQ.

This clonotype was counted between two and nine times. This chain links TRBV27 with TRBJ2-1; D uncertain. Germline CDR1 reads MNHEY; CDR2 reads SMNVEV (reference sequence). Trimming left V 0 bases short and J 10 bases short, with 10 bases between. There are 13 residues in the CDR3. CDR3 sequence: CASSLSRISEQFF. The DNA of the CDR3 is TGTGCCAGCAGTTTATCGAGGATCAGCGAGCAGTTCTTC.

Ten or more counts support this clonotype. The rearrangement uses TRBV4-2 and TRBJ2-2; D is ambiguous. Germline values: CDR1 LGHNA, CDR2 YNFKEQ. With 3 bases removed from V and 3 bases from J, the gap between germline ends came to 14 bases. The CDR3 sequence is 16 residues long. The CDR3 loop reads CASSQGLATYTGELFF. The CDR3 DNA reads as TGTGCCAGCAGCCAGGGTCTCGCTACATACACCGGGGAGCTGTTTTTT.

This clonotype was seen only a few times. Here the CDR3 DNA reads TGCAGCCCCTCTCTAAGCGGAAGCTCCTACAATGAGCAGTTCTTC. It encodes CSPSLSGSSYNEQFF. V usage is TRBV20-1 and J usage is TRBJ2-1; D may be TRBD2 (5 bases). The germline gives CDR1 DFQATT, CDR2 SNEGSKA (reference sequence). The CDR3 consists of 15 residues.

There are a few counts of this clonotype. The chain uses TRBV5-1 and TRBJ2-1, with TRBD2 identical over 9 bases. Germline CDR1 SGHRS, CDR2 YFSETQ. The V gene end was trimmed by 1 base and the J gene end by 0 bases; junction bases not matched to a gene: 8. This CDR3 contains 18 residues. The CDR3 DNA is TGCGCCAGCAGCTTGCGCGCTAGCGGGGCAAGCTCCTACAATGAGCAGTTCTTC. Translating it yields CASSLRASGASSYNEQFF. The variable domain in full, with the rest retrieved from reference TRBV5-1 and TRBJ2-1, is KAGVTQTPRYLIKTRGQQVTLSCSPISGHRSVSWYQQTPGQGLQFLFEYFSETQRNKGNFPGRFSGRQFSNSRSEMNVSTLELGDSALYLCASSLRASGASSYNEQFFGPGTRLTVL.

This clonotype came up a few times. This chain connects TRBV18 to TRBJ1-1, with D possibly matching TRBD1 (6 bases). Germline V gene sequence: CDR1 KGHSH, CDR2 LQKENI. This CDR3 comprises 14 residues. V gave up 7 bases and J gave up 6 bases, with 18 bases separating them. The DNA of the CDR3 is TGTGCCAGCTTGCCCGGCCAGGGGATCGCTGAAGCTTTCTTT. This encodes CASLPGQGIAEAFF.